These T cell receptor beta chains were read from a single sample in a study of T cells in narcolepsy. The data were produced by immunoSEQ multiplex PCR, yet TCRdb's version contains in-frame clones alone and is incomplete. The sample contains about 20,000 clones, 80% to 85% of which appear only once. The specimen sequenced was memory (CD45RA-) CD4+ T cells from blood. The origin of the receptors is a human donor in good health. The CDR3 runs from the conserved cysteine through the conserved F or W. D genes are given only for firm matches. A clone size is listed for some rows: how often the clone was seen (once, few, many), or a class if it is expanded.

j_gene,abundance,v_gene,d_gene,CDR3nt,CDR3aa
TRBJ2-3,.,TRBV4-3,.,TGCGCCAGCAGCCAAGATATCAGCGTAGGGGCAGATACGCAGTATTTT,CASSQDISVGADTQYF
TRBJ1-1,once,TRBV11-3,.,TGTGCCAGCGAGACAGGCTTCATGAACACTGAAGCTTTCTTT,CASETGFMNTEAFF
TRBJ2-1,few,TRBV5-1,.,TGCGCCAGCAGCTTGGGATCGAGAGGGCTCTACAACAATGAGCAGTTCTTC,CASSLGSRGLYNNEQFF
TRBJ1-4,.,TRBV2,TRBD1,TGTGCCAGCAGAAGGGGGCTCGGGGAAAAACTGTTTTTT,CASRRGLGEKLFF
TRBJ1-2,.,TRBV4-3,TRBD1,TGCGCCAGCAGCCAAGTTAAGGGGGCATCCCGAGGCTACACCTTC,CASSQVKGASRGYTF
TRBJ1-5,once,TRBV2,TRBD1,TGTGCCAGCAGTGTGGGACAGGCTAGCAATCAGCCCCAGCATTTT,CASSVGQASNQPQHF
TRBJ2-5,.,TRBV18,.,TGTGCCAGCTCACCCCTCCCTAATGATCAAGAGACCCAGTACTTC,CASSPLPNDQETQYF
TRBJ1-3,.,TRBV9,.,TGTGCCAGCAGCGTTGACTTAGGAAACACCATATATTTT,CASSVDLGNTIYF
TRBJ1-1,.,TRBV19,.,TGTGCCAGTAAGGCGGTAAGAACGAACACTGAAGCTTTCTTT,CASKAVRTNTEAFF
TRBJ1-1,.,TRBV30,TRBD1,TGTGCCTGGAGCCGGTGGGGGACAGGGTTGAACACTGAAGCTTTCTTT,CAWSRWGTGLNTEAFF
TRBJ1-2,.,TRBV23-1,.,TGCGCCAGCACGGGCGAAACAGATCTCTATGGCTACACCTTC,CASTGETDLYGYTF
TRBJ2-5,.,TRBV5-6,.,TGTGCCAGCAGCTTGGGCCGGGAGACCCAGTACTTC,CASSLGRETQYF
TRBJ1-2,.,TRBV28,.,TGTGCCAGCAGTTTTTCAGGGGAGAACTATGGCTACACCTTC,CASSFSGENYGYTF
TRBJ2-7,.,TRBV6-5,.,TGTGCCAGCAGTTCCTCGATCCGTTTGGGCGAGCAGTACTTC,CASSSSIRLGEQYF
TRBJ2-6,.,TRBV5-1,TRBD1,TGCGCCAGCAGCTCTACCGGGACAGTGCCTGGGGCCAACGTCCTGACTTTC,CASSSTGTVPGANVLTF
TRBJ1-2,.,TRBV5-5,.,TGTGCCAGCAGCAGGGACGGTAACTATGGCTACACCTTC,CASSRDGNYGYTF
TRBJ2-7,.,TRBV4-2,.,TGTGCCAGCAGCCAAGACCTAGGTAGTTCCTACGAGCAGTACTTC,CASSQDLGSSYEQYF
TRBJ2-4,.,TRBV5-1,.,TGCGCCAGCAGCTTAAGTAACATTCAGTACTTC,CASSLSNIQYF
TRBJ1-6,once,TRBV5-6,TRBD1,TGTGCCAGCAGCTTGGCAGACAGGGGTTCACCCCTCCACTTT,CASSLADRGSPLHF
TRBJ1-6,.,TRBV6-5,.,TGTGCCAGCATGGGGACACTTAATTCACCCCTCCACTTT,CASMGTLNSPLHF
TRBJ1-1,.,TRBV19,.,TGTGCCAGTAGTAATATGGGACACTCGAACACTGAAGCTTTCTTT,CASSNMGHSNTEAFF
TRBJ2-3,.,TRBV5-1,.,TGCGCCAGTAAAACCCAGTCAGCCACAGATACGCAGTATTTT,CASKTQSATDTQYF
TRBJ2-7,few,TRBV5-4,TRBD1,TGTGCCAGCAGCTTAATTGGACAGGCCGAGCAGTACTTC,CASSLIGQAEQYF
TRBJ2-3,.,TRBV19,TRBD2,TGTGCCAGTACCCTGGGGGGGAGACGCACAGATACGCAGTATTTT,CASTLGGRRTDTQYF
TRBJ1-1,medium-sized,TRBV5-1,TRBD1,TGCGCCAGCAGCTTCCCCAGGGGGGATATGGACACTGAAGCTTTCTTT,CASSFPRGDMDTEAFF
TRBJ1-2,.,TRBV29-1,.,TGCAGCGTTGCAGGGTATGGTGGCTACACCTTC,CSVAGYGGYTF
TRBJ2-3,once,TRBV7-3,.,TGTGCCAGCAGCAATGGTACCACAGATACGCAGTATTTT,CASSNGTTDTQYF
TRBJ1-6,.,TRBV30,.,TGTGCCTGGAGTGTATCTGGGGCGGGGTCACCCCTCCACTTT,CAWSVSGAGSPLHF
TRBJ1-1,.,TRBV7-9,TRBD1,TGTGCCAGCAGCTTGACAGGGGCGAACACTGAAGCTTTCTTT,CASSLTGANTEAFF
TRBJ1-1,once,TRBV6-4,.,TGTGCCAGCAGTAGAACCAGATCAACAGTGAACACTGAAGCTTTCTTT,CASSRTRSTVNTEAFF